Below, 13 T cell receptor beta chains from the same sample are listed, as sequenced in a study of T cells in narcolepsy. Measured with immunoSEQ multiplex PCR; TCRdb has only the in-frame clones, and not every one. The table includes about 35,000 clones, 70% to 85% detected once. Sequences were obtained from memory (CD45RA-) CD4+ T cells from blood. The receptors were sampled from a human donor in good health.

The chain links TRBV10-2 to TRBJ2-1, with 9 bases identical to TRBD1. V lost 8 bases, J lost 6 bases, and 5 bases stayed unmatched. Germline CDR1 is WSHSY and CDR2 is SAAADI. This CDR3 is built from 13 residues. CDR3 DNA sequence: TGCGCCAGCGAGGGACAGGGTACCAATGAGCAGTTCTTC. It specifies CASEGQGTNEQFF.

Only a few counts were recorded for this clone. The chain's CDR3 is CASSLPSGGVLYEQYF. The CDR3 region has the DNA TGTGCCAGCAGCCTCCCTTCGGGAGGGGTCCTTTACGAGCAGTACTTC. The rearrangement joins TRBV5-4 to TRBJ2-7; 8 bases match TRBD2. The germline CDR1 and CDR2 sequences are SGHNT and YYREEE (reference sequence). The V gene end was trimmed by 4 bases and the J gene end by 4 bases; junction bases not matched to a gene: 13. This CDR3 has 16 amino acids.

The CDR3 here is CASSLLKANMNTEAFF. The CDR3 nucleotides read TGTGCCAGCAGCTTATTAAAGGCGAACATGAACACTGAAGCTTTCTTT. V is TRBV13 and J is TRBJ1-1; D gene unclear. V shed 2 bases and J shed 0 bases, with 13 bases lying between them. Germline V gene data show CDR1 as PRHDT and CDR2 as FYEKMQ (reference sequence). The CDR3 covers 16 residues.

This chain connects TRBV6-5 to TRBJ1-2, with D maybe TRBD1 (6 bases). The CDR3 is 15 residues long. Germline CDR1 reads MNHEY; CDR2 reads SVGAGI. V was cut by 6 bases and J by 5 bases, with 19 bases left in between. The CDR3: CASRPLRGRGYGYTF. CDR3 nucleotide sequence: TGTGCCAGCAGGCCTTTGAGAGGCAGGGGTTATGGCTACACCTTC.

The V gene is TRBV7-9, the J gene TRBJ2-1, with unresolved D. With 0 bases removed from V and 2 bases from J, the gap between germline ends came to 5 bases. From germline, CDR1 is SEHNR and CDR2 FQNEAQ (reference sequence). The CDR3 totals 14 residues. CDR3 residues: CASSLAGTYNEQFF. The DNA of the CDR3 is TGTGCCAGCAGCTTAGCAGGGACCTACAATGAGCAGTTCTTC.

The V gene is TRBV9, the J gene TRBJ1-2; D is unresolved. The V and J ends lost 1 base and 4 bases respectively, with 14 bases between them. From germline, CDR1 is SGDLS and CDR2 YYNGEE. This CDR3 is built from 15 residues. Here the CDR3 reads CASSVSDPGPYGYTF. The CDR3 DNA reads TGTGCCAGCAGCGTATCTGACCCCGGTCCCTATGGCTACACCTTC.

The CDR3 DNA reads TGTGCCAGCAGCTTGTTGGGCCAGGAAGAGACCCAGTACTTC. It is translated as CASSLLGQEETQYF. This chain links TRBV5-6 with TRBJ2-5; D not certain. Trimming took 1 base from V and 3 from J, leaving 10 bases between them. Germline V lookup: CDR1 SGHDT, CDR2 YYEEEE. CDR3 length: 14 residues.

The V gene is TRBV11-1, the J gene TRBJ2-1; D may be TRBD2 (6 bases). This CDR3 has 15 residues. Germline lookup yields CDR1 SGHAT and CDR2 FQDESV (reference sequence). Trimming took off 0 bases at V and 1 base at J, with 7 bases between the two ends. CDR3: CASSLASGSYNEQFF. CDR3 DNA: TGTGCCAGCAGCTTAGCGAGCGGGTCCTACAATGAGCAGTTCTTC.

This clone turned up a few times. The J gene is TRBJ1-3, the V gene TRBV6-5; D remains ambiguous. V was pared by 0 bases and J by 0 bases, with 3 bases between. Per the germline V gene, CDR1 is MNHEY and CDR2 is SVGAGI. The length of the CDR3 is 14 residues. The CDR3 reads CASSYSSSGNTIYF. CDR3 nucleotide sequence: TGTGCCAGCAGTTACTCTAGCTCTGGAAACACCATATATTTT.

The rearrangement joins TRBV6-1 to TRBJ1-4; unclear D gene. This CDR3 has 17 residues. Germline V gene sequence: CDR1 MNHNS, CDR2 SASEGT. The V and J ends lost 0 bases and 3 bases respectively, with 14 bases between them. This CDR3 is CASSEAGRVIPNEKLFF. CDR3 nucleotide sequence: TGTGCCAGCAGTGAAGCAGGGCGGGTGATACCTAATGAAAAACTGTTTTTT.

The chain links TRBV5-1 to TRBJ1-3; maybe TRBD1 (5 bases). Germline-derived CDR1 and CDR2 are SGHRS and YFSETQ. This CDR3 is 14 amino acids long. Trimming took off 4 bases at V and 4 bases at J, with 12 bases between the two ends. CDR3 sequence (DNA): TGCGCCAGCAGCACCGGGGACGACGGAAACACCATATATTTT. It yields the protein CASSTGDDGNTIYF. The whole variable domain, filled in from reference TRBV5-1 and TRBJ1-3, reads KAGVTQTPRYLIKTRGQQVTLSCSPISGHRSVSWYQQTPGQGLQFLFEYFSETQRNKGNFPGRFSGRQFSNSRSEMNVSTLELGDSALYLCASSTGDDGNTIYFGEGSWLTVV.

CDR3 amino acids: CASRERSEQYF. As DNA, the CDR3 is TGTGCCAGCAGGGAAAGAAGTGAGCAGTACTTC. The chain combines TRBV6-1 with TRBJ2-7, with D hard to call. CDR3 length equals 11 residues. V was shortened by 6 bases and J by 7 bases, with 10 bases between the two germline ends. Germline CDR1 MNHNS, CDR2 SASEGT.

The V call is TRBV6-5, the J call TRBJ1-4; a weak D match, TRBD1 (6 bases). The germline V and J ends were trimmed by 7 bases and 3 bases, with 12 bases remaining between them. This CDR3 region has 14 residues. CDR1 and CDR2 from the germline V gene are MNHEY and SVGAGI. CDR3 DNA: TGTGCCAGCAAGGGACATTCTCCTAATGAAAAACTGTTTTTT. It specifies CASKGHSPNEKLFF.